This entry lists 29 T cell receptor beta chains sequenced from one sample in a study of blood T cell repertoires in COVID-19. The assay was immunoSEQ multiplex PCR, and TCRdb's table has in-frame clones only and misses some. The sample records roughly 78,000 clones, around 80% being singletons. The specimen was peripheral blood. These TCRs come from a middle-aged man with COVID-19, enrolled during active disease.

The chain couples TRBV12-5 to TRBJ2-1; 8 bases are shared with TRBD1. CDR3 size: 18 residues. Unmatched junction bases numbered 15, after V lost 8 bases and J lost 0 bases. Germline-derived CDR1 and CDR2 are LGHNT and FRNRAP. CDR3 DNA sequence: TGTGCTAGTCTTAGGTGGCAGGGGGCGGCCAGCTCCTACAATGAGCAGTTCTTC. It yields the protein CASLRWQGAASSYNEQFF.

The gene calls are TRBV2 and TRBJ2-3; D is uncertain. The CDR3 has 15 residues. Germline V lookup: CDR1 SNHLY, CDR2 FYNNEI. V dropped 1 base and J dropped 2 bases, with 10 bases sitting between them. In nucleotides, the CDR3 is TGTGCCAGCAGTGAAGGAAGAGACTCCACAGATACGCAGTATTTT. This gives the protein CASSEGRDSTDTQYF.

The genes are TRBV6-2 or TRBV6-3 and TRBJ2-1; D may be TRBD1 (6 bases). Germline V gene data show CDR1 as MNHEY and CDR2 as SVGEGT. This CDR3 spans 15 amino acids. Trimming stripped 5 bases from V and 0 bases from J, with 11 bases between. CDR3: CASSPQGGSYNEQFF. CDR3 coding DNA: TGTGCCAGCAGTCCACAGGGCGGCTCCTACAATGAGCAGTTCTTC.

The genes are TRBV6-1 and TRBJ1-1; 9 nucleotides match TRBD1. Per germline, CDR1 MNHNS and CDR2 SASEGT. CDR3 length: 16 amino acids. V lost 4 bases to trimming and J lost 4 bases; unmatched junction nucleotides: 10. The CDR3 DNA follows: TGTGCCAGCAGTGTAGGACAGGGGCTGTTTATCACTGAAGCTTTCTTT. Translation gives CASSVGQGLFITEAFF.

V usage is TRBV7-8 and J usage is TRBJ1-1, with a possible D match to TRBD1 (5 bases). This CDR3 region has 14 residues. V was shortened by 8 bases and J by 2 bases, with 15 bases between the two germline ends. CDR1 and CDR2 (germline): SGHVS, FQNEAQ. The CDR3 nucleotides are TGTGCCAGCCTGGGCGGGGGGGGAAACACTGAAGCTTTCTTT. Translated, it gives CASLGGGGNTEAFF. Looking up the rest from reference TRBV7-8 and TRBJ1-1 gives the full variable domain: GAGVSQSPRYKVAKRGQDVALRCDPISGHVSLFWYQQALGQGPEFLTYFQNEAQLDKSGLPSDRFFAERPEGSVSTLKIQRTQQEDSAVYLCASLGGGGNTEAFFGQGTRLTVV.

The CDR3 bases are TGTGCCAGCAACGACAGGGGCGGAAATGAAAAACTGTTTTTT. The encoded protein is CASNDRGGNEKLFF. The V and J genes are TRBV3-1 (or the pseudogene TRBV3-2) and TRBJ1-4; 8 positions match TRBD1. CDR3 length: 14 amino acids. Per the germline V gene, CDR1 is LGHDT and CDR2 is YNNKEL (reference sequence). The V gene end was trimmed by 7 bases and the J gene end by 5 bases; junction bases not matched to a gene: 6.

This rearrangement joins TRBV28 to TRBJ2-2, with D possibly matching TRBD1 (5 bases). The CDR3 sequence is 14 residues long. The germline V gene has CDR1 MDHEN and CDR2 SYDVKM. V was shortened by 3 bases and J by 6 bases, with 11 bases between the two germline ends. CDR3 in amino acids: CASSFHQGPGELFF. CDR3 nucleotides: TGTGCCAGCAGTTTCCATCAGGGTCCCGGGGAGCTGTTTTTT.

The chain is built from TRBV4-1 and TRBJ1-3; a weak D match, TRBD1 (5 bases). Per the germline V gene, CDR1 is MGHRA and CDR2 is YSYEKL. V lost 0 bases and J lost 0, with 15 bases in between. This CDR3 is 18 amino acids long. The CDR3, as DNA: TGCGCCAGCAGCCAAGATCCTGCGGGACGCAGCTCTGGAAACACCATATATTTT. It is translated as CASSQDPAGRSSGNTIYF.

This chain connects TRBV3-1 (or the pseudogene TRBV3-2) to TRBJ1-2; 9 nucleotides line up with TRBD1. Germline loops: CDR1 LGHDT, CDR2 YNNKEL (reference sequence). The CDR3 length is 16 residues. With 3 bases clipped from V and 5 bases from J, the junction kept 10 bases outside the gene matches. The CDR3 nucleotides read TGTGCCAGCAGCCAGATAACAGGGGGCGCAGCGTATGGCTACACCTTC. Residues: CASSQITGGAAYGYTF.

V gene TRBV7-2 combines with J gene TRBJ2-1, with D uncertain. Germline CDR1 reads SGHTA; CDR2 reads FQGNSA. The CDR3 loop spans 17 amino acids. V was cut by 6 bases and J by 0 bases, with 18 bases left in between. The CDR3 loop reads CASSSPLDLSSYNEQFF. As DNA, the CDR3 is TGTGCCAGCAGTTCTCCTCTCGACTTGAGCTCCTACAATGAGCAGTTCTTC.

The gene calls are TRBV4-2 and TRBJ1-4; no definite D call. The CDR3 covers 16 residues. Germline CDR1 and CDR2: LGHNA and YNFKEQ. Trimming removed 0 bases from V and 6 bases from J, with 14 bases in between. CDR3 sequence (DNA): TGTGCCAGCAGCCAAGATGGGAGGGTTGTAGATGAAAAACTGTTTTTT. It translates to CASSQDGRVVDEKLFF.

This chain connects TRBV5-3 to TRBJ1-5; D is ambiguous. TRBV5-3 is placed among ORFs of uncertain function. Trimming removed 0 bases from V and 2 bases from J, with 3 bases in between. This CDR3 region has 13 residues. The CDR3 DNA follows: TGTGCCAGAAGCTTGGGCGGCAATCAGCCCCAGCATTTT. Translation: CARSLGGNQPQHF.

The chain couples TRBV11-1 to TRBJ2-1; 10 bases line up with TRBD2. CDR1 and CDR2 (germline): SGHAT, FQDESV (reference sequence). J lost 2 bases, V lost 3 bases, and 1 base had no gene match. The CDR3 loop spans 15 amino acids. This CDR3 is CASSFTSGTYNEQFF. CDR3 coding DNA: TGTGCCAGCAGCTTCACTAGCGGGACCTACAATGAGCAGTTCTTC.

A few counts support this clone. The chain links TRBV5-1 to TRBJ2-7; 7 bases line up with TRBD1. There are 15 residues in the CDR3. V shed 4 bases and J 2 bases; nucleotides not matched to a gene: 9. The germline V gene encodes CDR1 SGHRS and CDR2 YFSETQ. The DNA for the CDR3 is TGCGCCAGCAGCCGATACGGGACAGAGACCTACGAGCAGTACTTC. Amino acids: CASSRYGTETYEQYF.

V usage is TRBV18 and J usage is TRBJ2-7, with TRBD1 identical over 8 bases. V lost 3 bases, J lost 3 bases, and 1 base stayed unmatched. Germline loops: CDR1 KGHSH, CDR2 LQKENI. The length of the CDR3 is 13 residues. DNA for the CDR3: TGTGCCAGCTCACCGGGACAGGACTACGAGCAGTACTTC. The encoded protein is CASSPGQDYEQYF. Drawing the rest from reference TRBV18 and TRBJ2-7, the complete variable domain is NAGVMQNPRHLVRRRGQEARLRCSPMKGHSHVYWYRQLPEEGLKFMVYLQKENIIDESGMPKERFSAEFPKEGPSILRIQQVVRGDSAAYFCASSPGQDYEQYFGPGTRLTVT.

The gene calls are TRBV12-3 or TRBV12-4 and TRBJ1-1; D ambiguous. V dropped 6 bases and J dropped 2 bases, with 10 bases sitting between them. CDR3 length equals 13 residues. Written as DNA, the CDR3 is TGTGCCAGCAGGGCGACTACAAACACTGAAGCTTTCTTT. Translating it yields CASRATTNTEAFF.

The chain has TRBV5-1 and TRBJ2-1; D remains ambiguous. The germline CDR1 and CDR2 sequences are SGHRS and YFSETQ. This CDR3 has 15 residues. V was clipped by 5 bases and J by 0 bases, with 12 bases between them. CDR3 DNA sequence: TGCGCCAGCAGGAAGGAGCCTATCTCCTACAATGAGCAGTTCTTC. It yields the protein CASRKEPISYNEQFF.

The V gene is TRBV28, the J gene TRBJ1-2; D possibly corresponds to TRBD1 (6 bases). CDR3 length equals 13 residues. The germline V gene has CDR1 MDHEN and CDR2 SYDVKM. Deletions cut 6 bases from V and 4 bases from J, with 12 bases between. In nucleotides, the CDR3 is TGTGCCAGCAGCGGGGGGGCGCGCTATGGCTACACCTTC. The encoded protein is CASSGGARYGYTF.

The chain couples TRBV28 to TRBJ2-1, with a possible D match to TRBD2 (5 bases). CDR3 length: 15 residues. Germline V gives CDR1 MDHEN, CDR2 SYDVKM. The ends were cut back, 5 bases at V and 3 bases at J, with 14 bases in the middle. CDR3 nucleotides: TGTGCCAGCAGTAGGGCGGGCCTGATCTACAATGAGCAGTTCTTC. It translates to CASSRAGLIYNEQFF.

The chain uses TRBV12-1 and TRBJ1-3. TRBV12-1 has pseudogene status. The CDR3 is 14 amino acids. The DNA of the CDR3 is TGTGCCAGCAGCTCCGTTCCCTTTGGAAACACCATATATTTT. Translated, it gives CASSSVPFGNTIYF.

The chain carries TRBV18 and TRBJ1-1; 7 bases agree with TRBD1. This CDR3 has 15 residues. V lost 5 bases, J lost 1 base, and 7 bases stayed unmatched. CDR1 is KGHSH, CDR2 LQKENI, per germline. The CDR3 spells CASSYFGTENTEAFF. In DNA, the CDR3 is TGTGCCAGCTCATACTTTGGGACAGAGAACACTGAAGCTTTCTTT.

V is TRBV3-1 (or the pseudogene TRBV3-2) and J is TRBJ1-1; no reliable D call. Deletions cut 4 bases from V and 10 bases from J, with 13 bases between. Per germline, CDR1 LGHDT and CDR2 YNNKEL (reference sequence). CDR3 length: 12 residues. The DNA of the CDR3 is TGTGCCAGCAGCCCACCCGGGTTCGGAGCTTTCTTT. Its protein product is CASSPPGFGAFF.

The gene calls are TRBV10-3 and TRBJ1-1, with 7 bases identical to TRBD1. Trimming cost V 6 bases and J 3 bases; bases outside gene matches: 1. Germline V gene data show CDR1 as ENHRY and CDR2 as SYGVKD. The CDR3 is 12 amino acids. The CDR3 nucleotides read TGTGCCATCAGAGACAGGGACACTGAAGCTTTCTTT. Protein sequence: CAIRDRDTEAFF.

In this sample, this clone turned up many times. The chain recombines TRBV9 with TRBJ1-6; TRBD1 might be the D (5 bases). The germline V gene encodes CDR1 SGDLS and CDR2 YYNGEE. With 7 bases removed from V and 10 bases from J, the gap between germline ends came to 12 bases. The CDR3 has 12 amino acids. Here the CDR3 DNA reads TGTGCCAGCGGGGCCGATCGATCACCCCTCCACTTT. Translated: CASGADRSPLHF.

CDR3 sequence reads: CASSLRGRGRSQELFF. DNA for the CDR3: TGTGCCAGTAGTTTACGTGGAAGAGGTAGAAGTCAGGAGCTGTTTTTT. This chain links TRBV19 with TRBJ2-2; D gene uncertain. The germline CDR1 and CDR2 sequences are LNHDA and SQIVND (reference sequence). The CDR3 spans 16 residues. V was cut by 5 bases and J by 10 bases, with 23 bases left in between. The full variable domain, its missing parts supplied by reference TRBV19 and TRBJ2-2, is DGGITQSPKYLFRKEGQNVTLSCEQNLNHDAMYWYRQDPGQGLRLIYYSQIVNDFQKGDIAEGYSVSREKKESFPLTVTSAQKNPTAFYLCASSLRGRGRSQELFFGEGSRLTVL.

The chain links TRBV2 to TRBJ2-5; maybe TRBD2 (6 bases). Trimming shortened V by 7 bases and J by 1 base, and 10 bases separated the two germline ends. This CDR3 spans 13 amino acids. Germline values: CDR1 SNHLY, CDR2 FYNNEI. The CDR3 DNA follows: TGTGCCAGCAATATAGCGGTCCAAGAGACCCAGTACTTC. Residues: CASNIAVQETQYF. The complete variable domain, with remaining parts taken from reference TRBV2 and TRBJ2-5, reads EPEVTQTPSHQVTQMGQEVILRCVPISNHLYFYWYRQILGQKVEFLVSFYNNEISEKSEIFDDQFSVERPDGSNFTLKIRSTKLEDSAMYFCASNIAVQETQYFGPGTRLLVL.

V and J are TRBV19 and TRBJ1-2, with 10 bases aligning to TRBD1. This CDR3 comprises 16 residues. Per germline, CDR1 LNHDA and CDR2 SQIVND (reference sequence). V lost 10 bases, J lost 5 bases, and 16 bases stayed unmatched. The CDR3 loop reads CATDTGTGVPLYGYTF. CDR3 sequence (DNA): TGTGCCACCGATACCGGGACAGGGGTACCCCTTTATGGCTACACCTTC.

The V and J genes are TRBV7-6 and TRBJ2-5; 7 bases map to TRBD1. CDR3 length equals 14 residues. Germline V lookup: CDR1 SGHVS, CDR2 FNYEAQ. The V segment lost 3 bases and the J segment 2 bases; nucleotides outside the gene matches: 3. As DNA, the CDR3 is TGTGCCAGCAGCTTTGGGACAGTACAAGAGACCCAGTACTTC. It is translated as CASSFGTVQETQYF.

The CDR3 loop reads CASSVGQGSEAFF. In DNA form, the CDR3 reads TGTGCCAGCAGTGTAGGACAGGGCTCTGAAGCTTTCTTT. The J gene is TRBJ1-1, the V gene TRBV25-1; 8 bases align to TRBD1. V lost 4 bases, J lost 6 bases, and 4 bases stayed unmatched. Germline CDR1 is MGHDK and CDR2 is SYGVNS. This CDR3 contains 13 residues.